The present TCR beta chain was sequenced within a study of cytomegalovirus exposure and HLA in healthy donors (dated by TCRdb to about 2017). Describing the broader study: An earlier analysis of approximately 590 of the donors reported 250 to 350 Gb of sequence data and around 120 million unique TCR beta sequences from 190 million or so T cells. Approximately 310 gigabases of sequencing data and around 80 million unique TCR sequences made up an early release that covered approximately 620 HLA-typed donors. The genetic ancestry cluster associated with self-reported Caucasian donors included 81% of the 350 to 500 genotyped donors. The study aimed to test whether cataloging public T cell receptors could reveal signatures of past pathogen exposure. The study used immunosequencing to profile the T cell repertoires of under 700 subjects and linked those repertoires to cytomegalovirus serostatus. A separate validation cohort of roughly 110 different subjects was used in addition to the roughly 640-subject first cohort. High-throughput TCR immunosequencing, statistical association of individual TCRs with disease status, and machine learning were combined to predict cytomegalovirus infection status. A later analysis re-examined previously published TCR beta repertoires from more than 650 donors and added high-resolution HLA genotyping to investigate patterns of TCR occurrence. The later analysis used no new phenotypic data to find candidate immune exposures, relying instead on TCR beta sequences and their occurrence across donors. An earlier analysis of 587 of the donors used high-throughput TCR beta sequencing to judge whether each TCR beta V gene segment behaved as functional or pseudogenic. Donor age, sex, ethnicity and CMV serostatus were collected together with the repertoire data. A later genetic analysis took genome-wide SNP genotypes for about three fifths of the 666 donors and used that subset as a discovery cohort. All discovery cohort repertoires had been generated using a single sequencing platform. HLA typing included class I and class II loci at four-digit resolution. Typing coverage varied by locus: 629-630 donors for A, B, C, DRB1 and DQB1; some 520 for DQA1; over 600 for DPA1; more than 450 for DPB1. Roughly 5 DR-DQ haplotypes were handled as single units for association and clustering, since linkage in the cohort was strong. Among roughly 400 genotyped donors of the cohort, an average of roughly 230,000 unique TCR beta nucleotide sequences was sequenced per donor, of which 15% to 20% were non-productive. What the study reported, not specific to this receptor: In a later genetic analysis, a missense DCLRE1C variant was associated with V-gene and J-gene trimming of TCR beta chains, and the association was replicated in an independent cohort. A cluster of highly shared sequence variants was judged likely to represent a technical artifact of the sequencing pipeline. In a later analysis, TCR association rates were found to vary across HLA loci, with the most associated TCRs seen for DRB1 alleles and the fewest for HLA-C alleles. In an earlier analysis of 587 of the donors, most TCR beta V segments appeared in productive rearrangements about 87% or about 30% of the time, broadly matching IMGT annotations. The authors suggested that the approach could potentially be extended to other disease states and immunological phenotypes. Correlated functional status among segregating V segments might be attributable to linkage disequilibrium, but an unknown experimental factor could not be ruled out. Assigning TCR associations to individual alleles was difficult when HLA alleles, especially DR and DQ, strongly co-occurred. A later analysis associated about 17,000 TCR beta sequences with specific HLA alleles at a false discovery rate of 0.05. A few of the identified cytomegalovirus-associated TCR beta chains were confirmed in vitro to be specific for cytomegalovirus antigens. While some public TCRs were present in many individuals, most TCR sequences turned up only very rarely across donors. Compared with equally common non-associated chains, HLA-associated TCR beta chains in a later analysis were more clonally expanded and had lower generation probabilities. The study listed 164 TCR beta chains as associated with cytomegalovirus. Most CMV-associated TCR beta chains appeared to be HLA-restricted in a later analysis, and the HLA associations seemed to be driven largely by CMV exposure. Because counts were too low, more than 15 rarely observed V segments, including chromosome 9 orphons, were excluded from the earlier analysis of 587 of the donors. In both the original and validation cohorts, the classifier was reported to diagnose cytomegalovirus status with high specificity and sensitivity. The only immune exposure information available for the cohort was CMV serostatus. Compared with the 666-donor mean, donors in an Asian-associated ancestry cluster had fewer N-insertions in productive TCRs, according to a later genetic analysis. A further reported finding was that TCR beta sequences accurately predicted the HLA-A and HLA-B alleles for most subjects in the first cohort. Because some donors lacked HLA typing at each locus, the association tests relied only on the typed subset. According to a later analysis, parvovirus B19, influenza, CMV and Epstein-Barr virus appeared linked to several top co-occurrence clusters. The 87-base-pair reads could not distinguish some IMGT-functional V segments, including TRBV6-2 and TRBV6-3, so those segments were excluded. Presence/absence analyses assumed roughly uniform sequencing depth across donors, an assumption that may not hold. This cohort had only TCR beta chains sequenced, and the lack of alpha or paired-chain data limited which features could be detected.

In total, approximately 690 healthy bone marrow donors made up the cohort. All cohort members were sampled while nominally healthy, although unrecorded immune exposures were likely present. The donor was CMV seropositive and was included in the group of 289 seropositive cohort members. Each donor provided a peripheral blood sample, and peripheral blood mononuclear cells were used for TCR beta sequencing. The Qiagen DNeasy Blood Extraction Kit was used to extract genomic DNA from the blood cell samples. To note about this clone: Its antigen remains undetermined. Compared with germline, one end of the junction differs, possibly owing to a read error.

To prepare the library, the immunoSEQ multiplex PCR assay was applied. For the multiplex PCR, a mixture combining 60 forward primers for TCR Vbeta segments and 13 reverse primers for TCR Jbeta segments was used. The CDR3 region of rearranged TCR beta genes was amplified from genomic DNA by a multiplex PCR assay. Amplified TCR beta libraries were sequenced as 87-base-pair reads on the Illumina HiSeq System. The authors processed their data as follows. A later analysis counted approximately 84 million unique TCR beta chains across the 650 to 700 repertoires, and approximately 11 million of these chains were shared by at least two donors. To remove PCR and sequencing errors, raw reads were error-corrected and collapsed into unique sequences using a nearest-neighbor algorithm that merged closely related sequences. V, D and J gene segments were assigned by aligning CDR3 sequences to IMGT reference sequences. For a sequence to be retained, a match of at least six nucleotides was required to both a V gene segment and a J gene segment. A rearrangement counted as productive if the CDR3 had no stop codons and remained in frame with V and J, and every other rearrangement counted as non-productive. CDR3 was defined according to IMGT convention as the region running from the second conserved V-encoded cysteine to the conserved J-encoded phenylalanine. The earlier analysis of about 640 of the donors excluded any sequence lacking an unambiguous match to a single V gene segment. In an earlier analysis of almost 600 of the donors, a V segment was called functional when productive rearrangements were above 56.7%, and segregating when the standard deviation between donors exceeded 5%. A statistical classification framework was built to diagnose cytomegalovirus status from the catalog of TCR beta chain sequences. A later analysis assigned V and J genes by comparing TCR nucleotide sequences with IMGT/GENE-DB human TR gene sequences. A later analysis assigned CDR3 sequences and most-parsimonious VDJ recombination scenarios with the TCRdist pipeline. In a later analysis, every TCR beta chain was defined by the combination of its CDR3 amino acid sequence and its V-gene family, and reads without a unique V-gene family were dropped. As a way to deal with suspected cross-contamination and a sequencing artifact, a later analysis dropped 640 or so nucleotide sequences that were highly shared and had low generation probability. A later analysis calculated a clonal expansion index for each public chain from normalized within-repertoire ranks of inferred template counts. In a later analysis, generation probabilities were computed using a VDJ recombination model fitted to out-of-frame rearrangements, and the results were checked against IGoR. Hypergeometric tests were used in a later analysis to score TCR-TCR, TCR-HLA and TCR-CMV co-occurrence, with a repertoire-size bias correction applied to the TCR pairs. To estimate false discovery rates, a later analysis permuted the HLA or CMV assignments 20 times. A later analysis grouped co-occurring TCRs with DBSCAN, adding TCRdist sequence similarity when clustering within HLA-allele-positive subsets. For co-occurrence clustering, repertoires with fewer than 30,000 or more than 120,000 public chains were excluded, along with 5 or 6 repertoires with anomalous nucleotide sharing. The table comes from immuneACCESS by way of TCRdb, which keeps in-frame sequences with V and J called. Part of the clones is missing from these tables; in studies checked, under half for an unresolved V gene and the rest for unknown reasons. V and J calls plus clone size are reproduced from that table; the DNA served to infer D and trimming. The sample table contains approximately 200,000 clones; only one count was recorded for 82% of them. The ten largest clones represent around 6% of the sample.

The germline V gene (reference sequence) provides CDR1 LNHNV and CDR2 YYDKDF. The CDR3 contains 14 residues, cysteine and phenylalanine counted. Just CDR3 DNA is preserved here, 42 bases in frame from base 1. The chain is made from TRBV15 and TRBJ2-2, with 9 junctional bases fitting TRBD1. The sample comprised PBMCs. The sequence was collected from a woman in her 50s in good health and CMV-seropositive. At the DNA level, the sequence is TGTGCCATCAGCAGACAGGGGGACACCGGGGAGCTGTTTTTT. It specifies CAISRQGDTGELFF.